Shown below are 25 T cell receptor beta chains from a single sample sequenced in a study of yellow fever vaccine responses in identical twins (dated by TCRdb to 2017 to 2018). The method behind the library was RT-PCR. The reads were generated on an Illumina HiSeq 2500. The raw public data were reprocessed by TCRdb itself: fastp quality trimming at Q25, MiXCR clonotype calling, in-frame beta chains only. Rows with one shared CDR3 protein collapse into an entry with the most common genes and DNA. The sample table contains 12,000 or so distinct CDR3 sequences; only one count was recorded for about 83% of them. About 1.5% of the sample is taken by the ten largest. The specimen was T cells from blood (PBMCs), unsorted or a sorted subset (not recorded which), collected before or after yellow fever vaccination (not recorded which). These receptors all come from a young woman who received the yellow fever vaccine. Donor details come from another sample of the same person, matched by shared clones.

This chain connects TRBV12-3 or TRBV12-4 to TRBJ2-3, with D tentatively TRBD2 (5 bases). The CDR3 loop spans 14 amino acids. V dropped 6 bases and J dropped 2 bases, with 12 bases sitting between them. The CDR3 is CASSLDSYTDTQYF. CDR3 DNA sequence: TGTGCCAGCAGCCTGGACTCCTACACAGATACGCAGTATTTT.

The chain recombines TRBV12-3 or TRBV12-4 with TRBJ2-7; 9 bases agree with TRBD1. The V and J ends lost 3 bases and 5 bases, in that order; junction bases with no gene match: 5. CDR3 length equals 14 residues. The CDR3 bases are TGTGCCAGCAGTTTTGACAGGGGGTCCAACGAGCAGTACTTC. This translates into CASSFDRGSNEQYF.

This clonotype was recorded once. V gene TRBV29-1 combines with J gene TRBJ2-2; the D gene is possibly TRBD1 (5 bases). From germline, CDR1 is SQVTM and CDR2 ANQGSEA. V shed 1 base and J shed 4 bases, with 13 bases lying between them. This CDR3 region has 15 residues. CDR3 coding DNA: TGCAGCGTTGAAGTTAGCAGGGTGAGCACCGGGGAGCTGTTTTTT. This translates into CSVEVSRVSTGELFF.

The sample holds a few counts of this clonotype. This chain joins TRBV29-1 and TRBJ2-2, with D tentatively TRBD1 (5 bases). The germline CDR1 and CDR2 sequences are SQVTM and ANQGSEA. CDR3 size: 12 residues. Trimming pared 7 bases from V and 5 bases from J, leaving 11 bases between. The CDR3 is CSGFTGTGELFF. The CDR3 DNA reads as TGCAGCGGTTTCACAGGTACCGGGGAGCTGTTTTTT.

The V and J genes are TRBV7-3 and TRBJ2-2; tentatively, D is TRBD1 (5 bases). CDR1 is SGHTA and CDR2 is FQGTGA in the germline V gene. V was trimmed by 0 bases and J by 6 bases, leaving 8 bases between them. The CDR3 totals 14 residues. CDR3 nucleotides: TGTGCCAGCAGCTTAACGTCCAGGGCCGGGGAGCTGTTTTTT. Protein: CASSLTSRAGELFF. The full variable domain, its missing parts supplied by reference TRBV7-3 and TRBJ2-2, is GAGVSQTPSNKVTEKGKYVELRCDPISGHTALYWYRQSLGQGPEFLIYFQGTGAADDSGLPNDRFFAVRPEGSVSTLKIQRTERGDSAVYLCASSLTSRAGELFFGEGSRLTVL.

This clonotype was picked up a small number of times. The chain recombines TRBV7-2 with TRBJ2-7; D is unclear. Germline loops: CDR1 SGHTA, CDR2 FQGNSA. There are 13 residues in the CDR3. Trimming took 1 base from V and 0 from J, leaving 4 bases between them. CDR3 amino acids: CASSLGISYEQYF. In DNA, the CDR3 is TGTGCCAGCAGCTTAGGTATCTCCTACGAGCAGTACTTC.

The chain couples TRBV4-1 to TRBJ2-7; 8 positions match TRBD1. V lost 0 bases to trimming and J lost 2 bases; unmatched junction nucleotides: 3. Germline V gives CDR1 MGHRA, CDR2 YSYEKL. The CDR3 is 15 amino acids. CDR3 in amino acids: CASSQDSGGTYEQYF. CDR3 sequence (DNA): TGCGCCAGCAGCCAAGACTCAGGGGGCACCTACGAGCAGTACTTC.

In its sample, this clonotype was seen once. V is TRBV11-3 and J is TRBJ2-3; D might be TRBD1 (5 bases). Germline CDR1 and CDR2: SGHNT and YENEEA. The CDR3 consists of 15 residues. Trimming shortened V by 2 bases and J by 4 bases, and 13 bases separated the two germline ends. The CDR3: CASSLMSGAPDTQYF. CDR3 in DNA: TGTGCCAGCAGCTTAATGTCTGGGGCCCCAGATACGCAGTATTTT.

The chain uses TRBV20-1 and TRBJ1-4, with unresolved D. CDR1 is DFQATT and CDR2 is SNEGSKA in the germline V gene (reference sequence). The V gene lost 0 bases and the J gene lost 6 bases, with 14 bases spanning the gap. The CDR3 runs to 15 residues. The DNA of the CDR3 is TGCAGTGCTAGAGATCTCTTCGGAGGGTATGAAAAACTGTTTTTT. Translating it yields CSARDLFGGYEKLFF.

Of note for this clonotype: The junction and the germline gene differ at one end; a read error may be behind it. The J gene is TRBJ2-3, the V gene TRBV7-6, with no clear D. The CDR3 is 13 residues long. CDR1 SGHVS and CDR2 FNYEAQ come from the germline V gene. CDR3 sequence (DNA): TGTGCTAGCAGCTTACATAAGACAGATACGCAGTATTTT. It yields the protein CASSLHKTDTQYF.

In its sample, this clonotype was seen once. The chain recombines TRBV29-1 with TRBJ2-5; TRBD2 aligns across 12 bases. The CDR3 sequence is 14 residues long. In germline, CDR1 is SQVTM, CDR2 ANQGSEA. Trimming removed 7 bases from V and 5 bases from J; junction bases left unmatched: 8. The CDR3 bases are TGCAGCGAACAACTAGCGGGAGGATCGGAGACCCAGTACTTC. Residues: CSEQLAGGSETQYF.

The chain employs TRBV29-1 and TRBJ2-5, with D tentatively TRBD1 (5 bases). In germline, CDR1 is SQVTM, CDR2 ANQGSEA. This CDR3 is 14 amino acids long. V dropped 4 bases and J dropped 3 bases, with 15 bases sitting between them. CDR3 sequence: CSVAKIGHKETQYF. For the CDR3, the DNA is TGCAGCGTTGCCAAAATAGGACATAAAGAGACCCAGTACTTC.

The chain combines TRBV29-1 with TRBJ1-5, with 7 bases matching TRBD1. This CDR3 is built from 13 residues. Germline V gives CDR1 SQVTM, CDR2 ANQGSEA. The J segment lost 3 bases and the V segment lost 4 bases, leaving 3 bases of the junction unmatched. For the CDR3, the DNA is TGCAGCGTTGCCGGGACAGACAATCAGCCCCAGCATTTT. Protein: CSVAGTDNQPQHF.

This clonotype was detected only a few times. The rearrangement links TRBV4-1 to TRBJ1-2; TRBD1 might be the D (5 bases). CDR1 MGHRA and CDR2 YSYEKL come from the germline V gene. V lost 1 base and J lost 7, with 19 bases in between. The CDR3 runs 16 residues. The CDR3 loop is CASSQVTAREIGGYTF. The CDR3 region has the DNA TGCGCCAGCAGCCAAGTGACAGCCCGAGAGATTGGTGGCTACACCTTC.

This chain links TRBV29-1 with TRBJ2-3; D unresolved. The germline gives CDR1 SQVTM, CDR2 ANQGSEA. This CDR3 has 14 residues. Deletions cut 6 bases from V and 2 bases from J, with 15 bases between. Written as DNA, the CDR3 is TGCAGCGTCGCCTACAGTGTCGCCACAGATACGCAGTATTTT. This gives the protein CSVAYSVATDTQYF.

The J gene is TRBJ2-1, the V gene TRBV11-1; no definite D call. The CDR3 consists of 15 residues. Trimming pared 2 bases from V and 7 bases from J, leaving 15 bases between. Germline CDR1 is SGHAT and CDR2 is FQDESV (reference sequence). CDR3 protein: CASSLLGPAGNEQFF. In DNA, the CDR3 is TGTGCCAGCAGCTTATTGGGCCCAGCTGGGAATGAGCAGTTCTTC.

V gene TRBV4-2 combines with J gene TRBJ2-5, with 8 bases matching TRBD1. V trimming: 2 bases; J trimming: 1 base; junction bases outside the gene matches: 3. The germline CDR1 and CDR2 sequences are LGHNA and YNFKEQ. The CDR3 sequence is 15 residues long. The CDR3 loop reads CASSQQGARQETQYF. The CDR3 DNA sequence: TGTGCCAGCAGCCAACAGGGGGCACGCCAAGAGACCCAGTACTTC.

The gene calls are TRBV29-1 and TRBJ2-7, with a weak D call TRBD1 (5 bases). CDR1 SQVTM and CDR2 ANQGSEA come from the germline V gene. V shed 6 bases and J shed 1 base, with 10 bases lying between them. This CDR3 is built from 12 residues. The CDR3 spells CSVTTASYEQYF. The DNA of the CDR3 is TGCAGCGTGACGACAGCTTCCTACGAGCAGTACTTC.

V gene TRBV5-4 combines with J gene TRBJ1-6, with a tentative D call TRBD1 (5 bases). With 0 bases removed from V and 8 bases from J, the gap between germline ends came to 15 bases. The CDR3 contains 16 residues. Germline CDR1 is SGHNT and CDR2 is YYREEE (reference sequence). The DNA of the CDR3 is TGTGCCAGCAGCTTGGAAGGTCAGGGCGTGCATTCACCCCTCCACTTT. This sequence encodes CASSLEGQGVHSPLHF.

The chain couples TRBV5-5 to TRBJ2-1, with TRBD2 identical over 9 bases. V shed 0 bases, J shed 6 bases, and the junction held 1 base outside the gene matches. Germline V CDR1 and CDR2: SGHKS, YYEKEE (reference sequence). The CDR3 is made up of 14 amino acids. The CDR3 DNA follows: TGTGCCAGCAGCTTGGGGCGGGGGGGCAATGAGCAGTTCTTC. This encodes CASSLGRGGNEQFF. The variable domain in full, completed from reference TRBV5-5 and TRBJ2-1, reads DAGVTQSPTHLIKTRGQQVTLRCSPISGHKSVSWYQQVLGQGPQFIFQYYEKEERGRGNFPDRFSARQFPNYSSELNVNALLLGDSALYLCASSLGRGGNEQFFGPGTRLTVL.

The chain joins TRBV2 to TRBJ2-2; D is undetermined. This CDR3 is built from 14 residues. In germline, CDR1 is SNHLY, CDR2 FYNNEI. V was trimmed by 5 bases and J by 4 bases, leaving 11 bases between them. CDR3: CASSPRQGTGELFF. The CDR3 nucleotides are TGTGCCAGCAGTCCTCGTCAAGGCACCGGGGAGCTGTTTTTT.

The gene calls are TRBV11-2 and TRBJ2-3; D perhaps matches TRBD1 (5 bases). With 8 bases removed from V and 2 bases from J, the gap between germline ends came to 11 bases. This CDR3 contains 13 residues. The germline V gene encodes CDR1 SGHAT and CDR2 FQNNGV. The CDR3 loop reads CASAQGFTDTQYF. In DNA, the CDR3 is TGTGCCAGCGCCCAGGGATTCACAGATACGCAGTATTTT.

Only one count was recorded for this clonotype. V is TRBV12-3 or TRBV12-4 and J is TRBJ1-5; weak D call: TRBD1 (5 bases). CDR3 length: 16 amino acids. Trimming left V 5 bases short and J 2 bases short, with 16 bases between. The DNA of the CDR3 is TGTGCCAGCAGTGGAGGGACGGCCGGGGGCAATCAGCCCCAGCATTTT. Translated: CASSGGTAGGNQPQHF.

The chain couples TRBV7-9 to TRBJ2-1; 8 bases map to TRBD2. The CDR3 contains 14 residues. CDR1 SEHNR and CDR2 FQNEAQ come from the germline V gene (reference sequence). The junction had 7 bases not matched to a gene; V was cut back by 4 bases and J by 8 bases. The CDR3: CASSSGGGTHEQFF. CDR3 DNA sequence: TGTGCCAGCAGCTCCGGGGGGGGCACGCATGAGCAGTTCTTC.

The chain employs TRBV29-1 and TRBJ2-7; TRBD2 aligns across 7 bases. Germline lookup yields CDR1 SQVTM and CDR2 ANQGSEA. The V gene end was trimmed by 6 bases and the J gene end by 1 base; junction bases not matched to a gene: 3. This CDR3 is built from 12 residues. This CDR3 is CSVRTRSYEQYF. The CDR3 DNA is TGCAGCGTCAGGACTAGATCCTACGAGCAGTACTTC.